This TCR beta chain comes out of a study of tumor-infiltrating lymphocytes in oesophageal squamous cell carcinoma. This clonotype was observed a single time. CDR1 is SGHTA, CDR2 FQGTGA, per germline. This CDR3 contains 17 residues. TCRdb recomputed calls from the PCR reads with MiXCR, one row per CDR3 protein. The table has about 13,000 distinct CDR3 sequences, 46% seen once. The chain couples TRBV7-3 to TRBJ2-5; possible D gene TRBD2, 6 bases. The end of the DNA fits TRBJ2-7 better, so the J call may be wrong. The sample consisted of blood. This receptor was identified in a male donor with esophageal squamous cell carcinoma. The CDR3 here is CASSSRPPRDLNYEQYF. CDR3 DNA sequence: TGTGCCAGCAGCTCACGTCCCCCCCGGGACTTAAACTACGAGCAGTACTTC.